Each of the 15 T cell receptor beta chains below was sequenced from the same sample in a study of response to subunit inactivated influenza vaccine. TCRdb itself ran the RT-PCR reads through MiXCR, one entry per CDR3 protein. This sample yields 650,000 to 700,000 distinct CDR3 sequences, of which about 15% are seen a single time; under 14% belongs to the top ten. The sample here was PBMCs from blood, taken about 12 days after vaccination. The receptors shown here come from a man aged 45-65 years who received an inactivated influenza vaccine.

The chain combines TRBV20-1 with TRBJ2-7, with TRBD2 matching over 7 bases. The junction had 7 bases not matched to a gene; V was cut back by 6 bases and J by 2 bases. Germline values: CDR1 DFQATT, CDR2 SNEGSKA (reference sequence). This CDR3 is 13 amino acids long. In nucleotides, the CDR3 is TGCAGTGCCCCGGCTAGCGGAGCCTACGAGCAGTACTTC. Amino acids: CSAPASGAYEQYF.

CDR3 protein: CATSDSSGALNYGYTF. For the CDR3, the DNA is TGTGCCACCAGTGATTCCTCGGGGGCACTCAACTATGGCTACACCTTC. The chain uses TRBV24-1 and TRBJ1-2, with D maybe TRBD1 (6 bases). Looked up from germline, CDR1 is KGHDR and CDR2 is SFDVKD. The V end lost 2 bases, the J end lost 2 bases, and 14 bases lay between the germline ends. This CDR3 comprises 16 residues.

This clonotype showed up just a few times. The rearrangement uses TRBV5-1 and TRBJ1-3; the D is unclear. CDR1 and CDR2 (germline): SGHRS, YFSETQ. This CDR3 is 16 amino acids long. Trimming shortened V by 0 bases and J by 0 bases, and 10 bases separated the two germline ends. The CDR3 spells CASSLEARSSGNTIYF. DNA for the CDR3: TGCGCCAGCAGCTTGGAGGCCAGATCCTCTGGAAACACCATATATTTT.

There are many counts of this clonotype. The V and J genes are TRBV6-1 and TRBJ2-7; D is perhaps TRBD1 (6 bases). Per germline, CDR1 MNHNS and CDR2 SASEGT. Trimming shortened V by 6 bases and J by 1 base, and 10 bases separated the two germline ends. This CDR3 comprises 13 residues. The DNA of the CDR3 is TGTGCCAGCAGCCCGGACAGATCCTACGAGCAGTACTTC. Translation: CASSPDRSYEQYF.

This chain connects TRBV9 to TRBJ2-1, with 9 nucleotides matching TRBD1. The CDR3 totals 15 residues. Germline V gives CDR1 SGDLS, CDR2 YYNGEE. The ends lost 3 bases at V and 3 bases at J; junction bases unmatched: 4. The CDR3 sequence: CASSDGTGSYNEQFF. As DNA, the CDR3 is TGTGCCAGCAGCGACGGGACAGGGAGCTACAATGAGCAGTTCTTC.

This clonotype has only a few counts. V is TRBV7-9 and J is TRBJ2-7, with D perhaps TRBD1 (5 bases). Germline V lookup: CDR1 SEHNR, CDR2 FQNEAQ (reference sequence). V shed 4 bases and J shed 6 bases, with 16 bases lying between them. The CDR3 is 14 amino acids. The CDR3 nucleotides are TGTGCCAGCAGCTCCAGGGTGAGACCGCGCGAGCAGTACTTC. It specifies CASSSRVRPREQYF.

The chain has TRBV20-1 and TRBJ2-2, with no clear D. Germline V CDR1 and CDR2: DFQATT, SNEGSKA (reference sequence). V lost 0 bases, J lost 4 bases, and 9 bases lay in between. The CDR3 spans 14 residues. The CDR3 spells CSARDMALTGELFF. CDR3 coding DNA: TGCAGTGCTAGAGATATGGCACTCACCGGGGAGCTGTTTTTT.

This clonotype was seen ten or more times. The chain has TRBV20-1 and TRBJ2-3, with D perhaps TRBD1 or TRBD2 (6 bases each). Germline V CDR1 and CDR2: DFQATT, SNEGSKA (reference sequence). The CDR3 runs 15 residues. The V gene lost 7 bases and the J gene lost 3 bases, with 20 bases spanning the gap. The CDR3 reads CSVGDTTGGTDTQYF. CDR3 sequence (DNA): TGCAGTGTGGGGGACACCACCGGAGGGACAGATACGCAGTATTTT.

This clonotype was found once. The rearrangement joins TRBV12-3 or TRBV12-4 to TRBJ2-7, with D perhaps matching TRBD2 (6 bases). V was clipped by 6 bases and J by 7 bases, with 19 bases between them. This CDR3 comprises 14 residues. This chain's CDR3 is CASSRLGLLGEQYF. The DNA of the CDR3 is TGTGCCAGCAGCAGACTAGGCCTCCTGGGAGAGCAGTACTTC.

CDR3 region: CSARDQEQIQQYF. The DNA of the CDR3 is TGCAGTGCTAGAGACCAGGAGCAGATCCAGCAGTACTTC. The gene calls are TRBV20-1 and TRBJ2-7; D remains unclear. Germline values: CDR1 DFQATT, CDR2 SNEGSKA (reference sequence). The germline V and J ends were trimmed by 0 bases and 8 bases, with 14 bases remaining between them. This CDR3 region has 13 residues.

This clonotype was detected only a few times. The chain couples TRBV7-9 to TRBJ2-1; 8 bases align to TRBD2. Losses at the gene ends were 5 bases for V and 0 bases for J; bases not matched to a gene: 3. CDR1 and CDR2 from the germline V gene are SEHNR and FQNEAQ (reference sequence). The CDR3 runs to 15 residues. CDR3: CASSQGLVSYNEQFF. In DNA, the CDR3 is TGTGCCAGCAGCCAGGGACTAGTCTCCTACAATGAGCAGTTCTTC.

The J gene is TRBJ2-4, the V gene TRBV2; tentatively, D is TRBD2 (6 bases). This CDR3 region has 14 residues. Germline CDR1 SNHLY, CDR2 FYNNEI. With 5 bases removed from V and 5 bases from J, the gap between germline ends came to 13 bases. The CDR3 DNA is TGTGCCAGCAGTCTAGGAGGGAACCAAAACATTCAGTACTTC. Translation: CASSLGGNQNIQYF.

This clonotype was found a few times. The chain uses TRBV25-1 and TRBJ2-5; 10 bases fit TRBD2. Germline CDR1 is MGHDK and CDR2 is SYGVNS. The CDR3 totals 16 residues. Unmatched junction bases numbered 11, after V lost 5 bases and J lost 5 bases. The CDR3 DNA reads TGTGCCAGCAGTCCTGGGGGTAGCGGGGGGTATGAGACCCAGTACTTC. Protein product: CASSPGGSGGYETQYF. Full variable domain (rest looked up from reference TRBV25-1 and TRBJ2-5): EADIYQTPRYLVIGTGKKITLECSQTMGHDKMYWYQQDPGMELHLIHYSYGVNSTEKGDLSSESTVSRIRTEHFPLTLESARPSHTSQYLCASSPGGSGGYETQYFGPGTRLLVL.

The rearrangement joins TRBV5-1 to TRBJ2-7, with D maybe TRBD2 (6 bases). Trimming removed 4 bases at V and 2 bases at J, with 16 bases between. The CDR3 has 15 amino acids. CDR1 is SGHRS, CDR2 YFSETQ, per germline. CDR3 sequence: CASSTEWGGTYEQYF. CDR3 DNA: TGCGCCAGCAGCACCGAATGGGGCGGGACCTACGAGCAGTACTTC.

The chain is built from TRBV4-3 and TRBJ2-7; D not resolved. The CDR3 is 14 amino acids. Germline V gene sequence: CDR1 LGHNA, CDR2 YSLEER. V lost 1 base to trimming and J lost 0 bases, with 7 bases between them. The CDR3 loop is CASSQVADSYEQYF. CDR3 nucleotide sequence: TGCGCCAGCAGCCAAGTAGCAGACTCCTACGAGCAGTACTTC.